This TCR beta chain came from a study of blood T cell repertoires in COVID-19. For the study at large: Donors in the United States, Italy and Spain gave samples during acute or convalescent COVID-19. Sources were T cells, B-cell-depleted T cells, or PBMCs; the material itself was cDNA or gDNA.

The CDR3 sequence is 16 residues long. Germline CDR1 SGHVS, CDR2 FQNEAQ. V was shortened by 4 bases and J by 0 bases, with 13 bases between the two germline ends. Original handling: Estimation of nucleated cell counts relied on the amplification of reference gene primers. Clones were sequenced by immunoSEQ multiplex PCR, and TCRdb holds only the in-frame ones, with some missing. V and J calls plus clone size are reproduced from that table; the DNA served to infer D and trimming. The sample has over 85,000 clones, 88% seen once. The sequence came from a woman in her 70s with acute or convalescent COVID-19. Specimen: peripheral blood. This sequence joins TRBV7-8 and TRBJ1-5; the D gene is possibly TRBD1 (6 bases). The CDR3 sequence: CASSYQTGYSNQPQHF. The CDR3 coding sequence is TGTGCCAGCAGCTACCAGACAGGCTATAGCAATCAGCCCCAGCATTTT.